This T cell receptor (beta chain) stems from a study of blood T cells in healthy people across ages. A J-beta primer mix and a sample-barcoded 5' primer were used in a second PCR of about 7 to 12 cycles. TCRdb processed the 5' RACE reads anew with MiXCR; each CDR3 protein has one entry. The sample contains about 680,000 distinct CDR3 sequences, 45% to 50% of which appear only once. With 7 bases removed from V and 5 bases from J, the gap between germline ends came to 14 bases. Per germline, CDR1 DFQATT and CDR2 SNEGSKA (reference sequence). The CDR3 spans 13 residues. Sequencing used blood. The chain joins TRBV20-1 to TRBJ1-4; possible D gene TRBD1, 6 bases. The clonotype was recovered from a woman aged 55-69 years in good health. CDR3 sequence (DNA): TGCAGTGTTGAGGACAGCAAGAATGAAAAACTGTTTTTT. It specifies CSVEDSKNEKLFF.